The 18 T cell receptor beta chains presented below share a single source sample, sequenced in a study of T cell clonotyping in hematopoietic cell transplantation. The table came from immunoSEQ multiplex PCR; TCRdb's copy has only in-frame clones and leaves some out. This sample has some 13,000 clones, with around 94% found just once. The sample consisted of PBMCs, taken 30 days after allogeneic stem cell transplant. All receptors come from a male patient aged 55 to 70 who had an allogeneic stem cell transplant from an unrelated donor, so the T cells may come from the graft donor. Some clones in this sample may be carry-over from other donors' samples.

The chain recombines TRBV9 with TRBJ2-3; the match to TRBD2 covers 8 bases. Per germline, CDR1 SGDLS and CDR2 YYNGEE. The CDR3 sequence is 16 residues long. With 0 bases clipped from V and 1 base from J, the junction kept 4 bases outside the gene matches. Written as DNA, the CDR3 is TGTGCCAGCAGCGTAGGCGGGGGGAGTGGCACAGATACGCAGTATTTT. Its protein is CASSVGGGSGTDTQYF.

The chain couples TRBV6-1 to TRBJ2-5, with D unclear. CDR1 MNHNS and CDR2 SASEGT come from the germline V gene. V lost 8 bases and J 2 bases, leaving 18 bases between the germline ends. CDR3 size: 15 residues. CDR3 sequence (DNA): TGTGCCAGCGGAACTTCCCTGGGAAAACAAGAGACCCAGTACTTC. Translating gives CASGTSLGKQETQYF.

V usage is TRBV7-2 and J usage is TRBJ1-2; 9 bases are shared with TRBD1. J was trimmed by 4 bases and V by 5 bases; bases with no gene match: 8. In germline, CDR1 is SGHTA, CDR2 FQGNSA. CDR3 size: 15 residues. CDR3 protein: CASSPSPGQGYGYTF. The CDR3, as DNA: TGTGCCAGCAGCCCCTCACCGGGACAGGGCTATGGCTACACCTTC.

The CDR3 DNA follows: TGTGCCAGCAGCTTGGGAGTTGCTGAGGCCTACGAGCAGTACTTC. Residues: CASSLGVAEAYEQYF. The chain is built from TRBV5-4 and TRBJ2-7, with D unclear. The V and J ends lost 0 bases and 2 bases respectively, with 12 bases between them. CDR1 is SGHNT and CDR2 is YYREEE in the germline V gene (reference sequence). The CDR3 extends over 15 amino acids.

The rearrangement joins TRBV4-3 to TRBJ2-7; TRBD1 agrees at 11 bases. This CDR3 comprises 16 residues. V was pared by 0 bases and J by 6 bases, with 7 bases of the junction left unmatched. From germline, CDR1 is LGHNA and CDR2 YSLEER. CDR3 sequence: CASSQDLDRGRSEQYF. The DNA for the CDR3 is TGCGCCAGCAGCCAAGATCTGGACAGGGGGCGCAGCGAGCAGTACTTC.

This clone was found once. The chain combines TRBV7-9 with TRBJ2-7, with TRBD2 identical over 7 bases. The length of the CDR3 is 15 residues. Per the germline V gene, CDR1 is SEHNR and CDR2 is FQNEAQ (reference sequence). Trimming at V came to 5 bases and at J to 2 bases, leaving 9 bases not matched to a gene. CDR3 sequence reads: CASSPPGGATYEQYF. CDR3 DNA: TGTGCCAGCAGCCCCCCGGGGGGAGCTACCTACGAGCAGTACTTC.

DNA of the CDR3: TGTGCCAGCACTGGACAGGGTCGAGGCTACACCTTC. Amino acids: CASTGQGRGYTF. V is TRBV6-1 and J is TRBJ1-2; 8 nucleotides line up with TRBD1. The CDR3 loop spans 12 amino acids. The germline gives CDR1 MNHNS, CDR2 SASEGT. Trimming cost V 7 bases and J 8 bases; bases outside gene matches: 6.

The chain combines TRBV25-1 with TRBJ2-2; 9 nucleotides match TRBD1. Trimming at V came to 6 bases and at J to 6 bases, leaving 2 bases not matched to a gene. CDR1 is MGHDK, CDR2 SYGVNS, per germline. The CDR3 contains 13 residues. This CDR3 is CASRQGASGELFF. The DNA for the CDR3 is TGTGCCAGCAGACAGGGGGCTTCCGGGGAGCTGTTTTTT.

The table lists this clone with a count of one. The V and J genes are TRBV5-1 and TRBJ1-1; D gene unclear. V lost 0 bases and J lost 3, with 9 bases in between. CDR3 length: 14 amino acids. Germline CDR1 and CDR2: SGHRS and YFSETQ. The CDR3 here is CASSLVPRDTEAFF. CDR3 in DNA: TGCGCCAGCAGCTTGGTTCCAAGGGACACTGAAGCTTTCTTT.

The rearrangement joins TRBV11-3 to TRBJ2-5, with D perhaps TRBD2 (7 bases). This CDR3 is 15 amino acids long. Germline loops: CDR1 SGHNT, CDR2 YENEEA. V lost 4 bases and J lost 2, with 14 bases in between. The CDR3 here is CASSYRGGDQETQYF. CDR3 bases: TGTGCCAGCAGCTACCGAGGGGGGGATCAAGAGACCCAGTACTTC.

The chain employs TRBV11-3 and TRBJ2-5; D is uncertain. The germline CDR1 and CDR2 sequences are SGHNT and YENEEA. CDR3 length: 13 amino acids. The V end was cut by 6 bases, the J end by 5 bases, with 13 bases between. The CDR3 DNA follows: TGTGCCAGCAGTTTAACTCGTGGGGAGACCCAGTACTTC. This encodes CASSLTRGETQYF.

This chain joins TRBV5-6 and TRBJ1-6, with D possibly TRBD1 on 5 matching bases. CDR1 is SGHDT and CDR2 is YYEEEE in the germline V gene. V was shortened by 2 bases and J by 7 bases, with 10 bases between the two germline ends. The CDR3 length is 14 residues. CDR3: CASSLGWGNSPLHF. The CDR3 DNA follows: TGTGCCAGCAGCTTAGGGTGGGGGAATTCACCCCTCCACTTT.

The rearrangement joins TRBV29-1 to TRBJ1-2, with D hard to call. The germline gives CDR1 SQVTM, CDR2 ANQGSEA. V lost 6 bases and J lost 4, with 15 bases in between. The CDR3 length is 13 residues. CDR3 bases: TGCAGCGTGCCGCCGACGGGAACCTATGGCTACACCTTC. Translating it yields CSVPPTGTYGYTF.

This clone has more than one count but fewer than ten. The CDR3 here is CASSEAGGGGYTF. The CDR3 coding sequence is TGTGCCAGCAGTGAAGCTGGGGGTGGAGGCTACACCTTC. The chain is built from TRBV2 and TRBJ1-2, with a tentative D call TRBD1 (5 bases). The CDR3 length is 13 residues. Germline CDR1 reads SNHLY; CDR2 reads FYNNEI. V was shortened by 0 bases and J by 8 bases, with 10 bases between the two germline ends.

The rearrangement links TRBV11-2 to TRBJ2-5, with D possibly TRBD2 on 7 matching bases. V was cut by 1 base and J by 4 bases, with 13 bases left in between. The CDR3 extends over 15 amino acids. Germline V gene sequence: CDR1 SGHAT, CDR2 FQNNGV. The CDR3 here is CASSLVGAGAETQYF. In nucleotides, the CDR3 is TGTGCCAGCAGCTTAGTCGGGGCGGGGGCAGAGACCCAGTACTTC.

By sample share, this clone is large. This chain uses TRBV27 with TRBJ1-2, with TRBD1 identical over 9 bases. V gave up 6 bases and J gave up 4 bases; unmatched junction bases: 6. Germline CDR1 and CDR2: MNHEY and SMNVEV (reference sequence). The length of the CDR3 is 14 residues. The CDR3 bases are TGTGCCAGCAGCCCGACAGGGGGATTCTATGGCTACACCTTC. This codes for CASSPTGGFYGYTF.

The genes are TRBV2 and TRBJ1-2, with unresolved D. Germline V CDR1 and CDR2: SNHLY, FYNNEI. The CDR3 spans 13 residues. V lost 7 bases and J lost 1, with 10 bases in between. The CDR3 DNA is TGTGCCAGCAACGGCTTTATTAACTATGGCTACACCTTC. Translation: CASNGFINYGYTF. Together with reference TRBV2 and TRBJ1-2, the CDR3 gives the full variable domain: EPEVTQTPSHQVTQMGQEVILRCVPISNHLYFYWYRQILGQKVEFLVSFYNNEISEKSEIFDDQFSVERPDGSNFTLKIRSTKLEDSAMYFCASNGFINYGYTFGSGTRLTVV.

The chain combines TRBV9 with TRBJ1-6; 7 nucleotides align to TRBD1. CDR3 size: 20 residues. The J segment lost 0 bases and the V segment lost 0 bases, leaving 12 bases of the junction unmatched. Germline V gene sequence: CDR1 SGDLS, CDR2 YYNGEE. The CDR3 DNA is TGTGCCAGCAGCGTAGATCCAGGAGGGGGCCCGAGCTCCTATAATTCACCCCTCCACTTT. Residues: CASSVDPGGGPSSYNSPLHF.